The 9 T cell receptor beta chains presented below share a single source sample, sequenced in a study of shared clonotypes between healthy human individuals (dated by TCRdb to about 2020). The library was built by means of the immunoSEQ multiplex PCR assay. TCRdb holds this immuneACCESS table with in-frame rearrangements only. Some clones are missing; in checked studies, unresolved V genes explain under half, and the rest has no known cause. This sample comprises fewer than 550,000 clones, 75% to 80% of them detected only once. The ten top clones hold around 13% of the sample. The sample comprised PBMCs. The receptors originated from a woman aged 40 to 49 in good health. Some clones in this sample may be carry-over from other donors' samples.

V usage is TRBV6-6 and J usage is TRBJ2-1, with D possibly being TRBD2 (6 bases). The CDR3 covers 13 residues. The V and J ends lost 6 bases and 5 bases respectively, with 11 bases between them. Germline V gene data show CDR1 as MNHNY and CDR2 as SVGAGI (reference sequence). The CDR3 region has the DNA TGTGCCAGCAGGGCTAGCGCACACAATGAGCAGTTCTTC. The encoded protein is CASRASAHNEQFF.

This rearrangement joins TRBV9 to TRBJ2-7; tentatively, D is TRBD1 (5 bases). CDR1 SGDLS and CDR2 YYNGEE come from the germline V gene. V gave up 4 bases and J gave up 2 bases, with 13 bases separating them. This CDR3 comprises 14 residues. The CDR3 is CASSSQGVPYEQYF. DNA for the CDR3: TGTGCCAGCAGCTCGCAAGGGGTTCCCTACGAGCAGTACTTC.

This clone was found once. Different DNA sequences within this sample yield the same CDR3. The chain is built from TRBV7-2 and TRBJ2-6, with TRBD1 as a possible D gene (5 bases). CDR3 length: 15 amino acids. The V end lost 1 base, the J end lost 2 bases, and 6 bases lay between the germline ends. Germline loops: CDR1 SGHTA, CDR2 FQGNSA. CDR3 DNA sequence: TGTGCCAGCAGCTTAGGGGGCGCTGGGGCCAACGTCCTGACTTTC. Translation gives CASSLGGAGANVLTF.

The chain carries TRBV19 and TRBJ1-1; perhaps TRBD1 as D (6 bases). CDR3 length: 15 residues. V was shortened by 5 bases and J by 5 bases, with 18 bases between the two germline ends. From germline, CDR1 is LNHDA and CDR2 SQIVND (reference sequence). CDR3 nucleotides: TGTGCCAGTAGTGACATACACACAGGGCGGACTGAAGCTTTCTTT. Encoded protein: CASSDIHTGRTEAFF.

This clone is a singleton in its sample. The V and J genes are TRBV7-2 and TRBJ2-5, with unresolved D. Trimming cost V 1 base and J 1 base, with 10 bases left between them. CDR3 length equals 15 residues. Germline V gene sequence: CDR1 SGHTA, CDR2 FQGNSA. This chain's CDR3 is CASSLGRVLQETQYF. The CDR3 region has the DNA TGTGCCAGCAGCTTAGGACGGGTACTCCAAGAGACCCAGTACTTC.

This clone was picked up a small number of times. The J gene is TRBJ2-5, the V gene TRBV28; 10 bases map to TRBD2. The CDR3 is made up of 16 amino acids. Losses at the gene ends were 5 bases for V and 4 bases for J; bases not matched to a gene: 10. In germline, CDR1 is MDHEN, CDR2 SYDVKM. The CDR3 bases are TGTGCCAGCAGTCCTTCACTAGCGGGATACCGAGAGACCCAGTACTTC. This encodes CASSPSLAGYRETQYF.

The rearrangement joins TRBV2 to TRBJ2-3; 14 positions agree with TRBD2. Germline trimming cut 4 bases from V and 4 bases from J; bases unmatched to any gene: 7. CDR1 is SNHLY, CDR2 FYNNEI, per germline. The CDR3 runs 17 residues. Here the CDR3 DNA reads TGTGCCAGCAGTGCCCTAGGGACTAGCGGGAGCCCAGATACGCAGTATTTT. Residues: CASSALGTSGSPDTQYF.

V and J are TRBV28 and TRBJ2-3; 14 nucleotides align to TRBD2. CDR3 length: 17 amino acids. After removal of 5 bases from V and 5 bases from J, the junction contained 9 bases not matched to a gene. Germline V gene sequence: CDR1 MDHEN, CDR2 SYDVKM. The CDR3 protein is CASSKPGLAGVVDTQYF. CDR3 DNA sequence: TGTGCCAGCAGTAAACCGGGACTAGCGGGAGTCGTAGATACGCAGTATTTT.

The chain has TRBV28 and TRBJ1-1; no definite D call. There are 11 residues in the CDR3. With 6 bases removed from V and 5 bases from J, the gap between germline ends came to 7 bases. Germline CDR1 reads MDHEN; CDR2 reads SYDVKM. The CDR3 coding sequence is TGTGCCAGCAGGGGGAGGACTGAAGCTTTCTTT. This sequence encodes CASRGRTEAFF.